This T cell receptor beta chain was sequenced during a study of blood T cell repertoires in COVID-19. The length of the CDR3 is 13 residues. Trimming cost V 6 bases and J 7 bases; bases outside gene matches: 8. The V gene's germline CDR1 is SNHLY and CDR2 FYNNEI. The assay was immunoSEQ multiplex PCR, and TCRdb's table has in-frame clones only and misses some. The repertoire includes under 300,000 clones, less than 85% of them detected once, and 4% to 6% sits in the top ten. The receptor comes from a woman older than 75 with active or convalescent COVID-19. Material for sequencing was peripheral blood. This chain connects TRBV2 to TRBJ1-2; 7 bases match TRBD1. The CDR3 region has the DNA TGTGCCAGCAGCGACAATCGACAGGGTGGCTACACCTTC. This translates into CASSDNRQGGYTF.